This TCR beta chain was documented in a study of T cell repertoires in cytomegalovirus infection. Using its own MiXCR run on the reads, TCRdb lists one record per CDR3 protein. The sample contains 250,000 to 300,000 distinct CDR3 sequences, approximately 15% of which appear only once. V was pared by 5 bases and J by 6 bases, with 4 bases of the junction left unmatched. The CDR3 totals 14 residues. Per the germline V gene, CDR1 is SGHAT and CDR2 is FQNNGV. This clonotype has a handful of counts. This TCR was recovered from a human donor in good health (CMV status not recorded). Some clones in this sample may be carry-over from other donors' samples. This rearrangement joins TRBV11-2 to TRBJ1-6; 7 nucleotides agree with TRBD1. Material: PBMCs. The CDR3 DNA reads as TGTGCCAGCAGCGTTCACAGGGGTAATTCACCCCTCCACTTT. Amino acid sequence: CASSVHRGNSPLHF.